These 26 T cell receptor beta chains came from one sample sequenced in a study of blood T cell repertoires in COVID-19. TCRdb keeps only in-frame clones here, not all; method: immunoSEQ multiplex PCR. The sample includes 200,000 to 250,000 clones, around 84% of them seen just once. The sequenced sample consisted of peripheral blood. The receptors originated from a woman of 80 years or more with active or convalescent COVID-19.

The gene calls are TRBV6-5 and TRBJ1-6; 9 bases map to TRBD1. In germline, CDR1 is MNHEY, CDR2 SVGAGI. The CDR3 totals 15 residues. V lost 4 bases to trimming and J lost 5 bases; unmatched junction nucleotides: 3. For the CDR3, the DNA is TGTGCCAGCAGTTCAGGGGACAGGGATAATTCACCCCTCCACTTT. This encodes CASSSGDRDNSPLHF.

V usage is TRBV7-2 and J usage is TRBJ2-5; maybe TRBD1 (5 bases). Germline V gene sequence: CDR1 SGHTA, CDR2 FQGNSA. The V end lost 1 base, the J end lost 4 bases, and 16 bases lay between the germline ends. The CDR3 length is 16 residues. CDR3: CASSLGDGARVETQYF. The CDR3 DNA reads as TGTGCCAGCAGCTTAGGAGATGGGGCCAGGGTAGAGACCCAGTACTTC.

This clone was detected only a few times. The chain employs TRBV6-1 and TRBJ1-4; D is possibly TRBD1 (5 bases). V was clipped by 2 bases and J by 8 bases, with 12 bases between them. The length of the CDR3 is 14 residues. Per the germline V gene, CDR1 is MNHNS and CDR2 is SASEGT. The CDR3, as DNA: TGTGCCAGCAGTGAATGGCGGGACGGGGAAAAACTGTTTTTT. Translating it yields CASSEWRDGEKLFF.

The chain couples TRBV2 to TRBJ2-5; 7 nucleotides align to TRBD2. Per the germline V gene, CDR1 is SNHLY and CDR2 is FYNNEI. J gave up 4 bases and V 9 bases, and 8 bases lay outside the gene matches. This CDR3 is built from 13 residues. CDR3 bases: TGTGCCAGTAGCGGGTTAGACCCAGAGACCCAGTACTTC. Translated: CASSGLDPETQYF.

In regard to this clone: Other DNA sequences in this specimen translate into the identical CDR3. J is TRBJ2-5 and V is TRBV5-1; 15 bases match TRBD2. Trimming at V came to 4 bases and at J to 2 bases, leaving 3 bases not matched to a gene. This CDR3 spans 16 amino acids. Germline V gives CDR1 SGHRS, CDR2 YFSETQ. The CDR3 DNA follows: TGCGCCAGCAGCGCCGGACTAGCGGGGGGGCAAGAGACCCAGTACTTC. Its translation is CASSAGLAGGQETQYF. Based on the CDR3 plus reference TRBV5-1 and TRBJ2-5, the full variable domain is KAGVTQTPRYLIKTRGQQVTLSCSPISGHRSVSWYQQTPGQGLQFLFEYFSETQRNKGNFPGRFSGRQFSNSRSEMNVSTLELGDSALYLCASSAGLAGGQETQYFGPGTRLLVL.

This chain connects TRBV2 to TRBJ2-7, with D maybe TRBD1 (5 bases). V was cut by 8 bases and J by 6 bases, with 17 bases left in between. The CDR3 runs to 13 residues. Germline CDR1 is SNHLY and CDR2 is FYNNEI. The CDR3 protein is CASRPPGSVEQYF. In DNA, the CDR3 is TGTGCCAGCCGGCCCCCAGGGTCCGTCGAGCAGTACTTC.

The chain combines TRBV19 with TRBJ1-2; tentatively, D is TRBD1 (5 bases). Per germline, CDR1 LNHDA and CDR2 SQIVND (reference sequence). V lost 3 bases to trimming and J lost 7 bases, with 15 bases between them. This CDR3 contains 14 residues. The CDR3 is CASSIPQGSSGYTF. CDR3 nucleotide sequence: TGTGCCAGTAGTATCCCGCAGGGATCGTCTGGCTACACCTTC.

This sequence joins TRBV18 and TRBJ2-3; possible D gene TRBD1, 6 bases. Per germline, CDR1 KGHSH and CDR2 LQKENI. Trimming left V 3 bases short and J 3 bases short, with 28 bases between. The CDR3 is 20 residues long. The CDR3: CASSPYQAGTPSFMTDTQYF. CDR3 DNA sequence: TGTGCCAGCTCACCGTACCAAGCCGGGACACCTTCATTCATGACAGATACGCAGTATTTT. Filled out from reference TRBV18 and TRBJ2-3, the complete variable domain reads NAGVMQNPRHLVRRRGQEARLRCSPMKGHSHVYWYRQLPEEGLKFMVYLQKENIIDESGMPKERFSAEFPKEGPSILRIQQVVRGDSAAYFCASSPYQAGTPSFMTDTQYFGPGTRLTVL.

The chain joins TRBV7-2 to TRBJ1-2; TRBD1 matches at 8 bases. Germline V gene lookup returns CDR1 SGHTA and CDR2 FQGNSA. The CDR3 is 15 residues long. The V gene end was trimmed by 5 bases and the J gene end by 7 bases; junction bases not matched to a gene: 12. The DNA of the CDR3 is TGTGCCAGCAGCGCCGCCGGACAGGGTGATTCTGGCTACACCTTC. It encodes CASSAAGQGDSGYTF.

The table lists this clone with a count of one. The chain combines TRBV29-1 with TRBJ2-3, with D possibly being TRBD2 (5 bases). The CDR3 consists of 16 residues. The germline gives CDR1 SQVTM, CDR2 ANQGSEA. V lost 0 bases and J lost 2, with 15 bases in between. The CDR3 DNA follows: TGCAGCGTTGAAGATCGACAAGACTATGCCACAGATACGCAGTATTTT. Protein product: CSVEDRQDYATDTQYF.

The chain couples TRBV10-3 to TRBJ2-5, with D possibly being TRBD1 (5 bases). The V gene lost 1 base and the J gene lost 5 bases, with 11 bases spanning the gap. Germline CDR1 ENHRY, CDR2 SYGVKD. The CDR3 totals 14 residues. The CDR3, as DNA: TGTGCCATCAGTGAGTATCGACAGAGCGAGACCCAGTACTTC. It translates to CAISEYRQSETQYF.

The chain is built from TRBV5-4 and TRBJ1-3; possible D gene TRBD1, 6 bases. Trimming took 3 bases from V and 4 from J, leaving 11 bases between them. The germline V gene encodes CDR1 SGHNT and CDR2 YYREEE (reference sequence). CDR3 length equals 14 residues. DNA of the CDR3: TGTGCCAGCAGCTCACCGGGACAAGGAAACACCATATATTTT. It encodes CASSSPGQGNTIYF.

This clone appeared a few times. This sequence joins TRBV4-3 and TRBJ1-5; D gene unclear. V lost 1 base, J lost 4 bases, and 5 bases lay in between. This CDR3 has 13 residues. CDR1 is LGHNA, CDR2 YSLEER, per germline. CDR3 DNA: TGCGCCAGCAGCCAAGCCCCGAATCAGCCCCAGCATTTT. Translating it yields CASSQAPNQPQHF.

This chain joins TRBV20-1 and TRBJ1-6; D is unresolved. The CDR3 length is 14 residues. In germline, CDR1 is DFQATT, CDR2 SNEGSKA (reference sequence). V lost 3 bases and J 9 bases, leaving 15 bases between the germline ends. The CDR3 loop reads CSASFSRRGSPLHF. DNA of the CDR3: TGCAGTGCTAGTTTTAGCAGGCGGGGTTCACCCCTCCACTTT.

For this clone: Other DNA sequences within the sample encode an identical CDR3. The chain employs TRBV3-1 (or the pseudogene TRBV3-2) and TRBJ1-1; no definite D call. V lost 4 bases and J lost 1, with 7 bases in between. Germline loops: CDR1 LGHDT, CDR2 YNNKEL (reference sequence). This CDR3 is 13 amino acids long. The CDR3 nucleotides read TGTGCCAGCAGCCCCCGGGAGAACACTGAAGCTTTCTTT. Its translation: CASSPRENTEAFF.

This sequence joins TRBV2 and TRBJ1-1; no clear D. The CDR3 runs to 13 residues. Germline CDR1 is SNHLY and CDR2 is FYNNEI. The ends were cut back, 4 bases at V and 1 base at J, with 7 bases in the middle. The CDR3 DNA is TGTGCCAGCAGTGTCGTTTGGAACACTGAAGCTTTCTTT. Translated, it gives CASSVVWNTEAFF.

The chain combines TRBV2 with TRBJ1-2, with 10 nucleotides matching TRBD1. The germline V gene encodes CDR1 SNHLY and CDR2 FYNNEI. The trim removed 5 bases at V and 6 bases at J, leaving 9 bases unmatched. The CDR3 runs to 15 residues. CDR3 sequence reads: CASSNRPGQGNGYTF. The CDR3 DNA reads TGTGCCAGCAGTAATCGACCGGGACAGGGGAATGGCTACACCTTC.

V gene TRBV12-5 combines with J gene TRBJ1-6, with D unclear. Germline values: CDR1 LGHNT, CDR2 FRNRAP. The CDR3 covers 11 residues. The V end was cut by 3 bases, the J end by 8 bases, with 2 bases between. CDR3 sequence: CASGFDSPLHF. The CDR3 DNA reads TGTGCTAGTGGTTTCGATTCACCCCTCCACTTT.

This clone was detected only once. The chain couples TRBV11-1 to TRBJ2-7; the D is unclear. V was clipped by 3 bases and J by 3 bases, with 9 bases between them. From germline, CDR1 is SGHAT and CDR2 FQDESV (reference sequence). The CDR3 spans 13 residues. The DNA for the CDR3 is TGTGCCAGCAGCTTTGGGCCTAACTACGAGCAGTACTTC. This gives the protein CASSFGPNYEQYF.

The chain uses TRBV9 and TRBJ1-1, with TRBD1 matching over 9 bases. This CDR3 spans 18 amino acids. The junction had 15 bases not matched to a gene; V was cut back by 1 base and J by 5 bases. Germline V gene data show CDR1 as SGDLS and CDR2 as YYNGEE. The CDR3 loop reads CASSVLPKWGQGMTEAFF. The CDR3 nucleotides are TGTGCCAGCAGCGTACTCCCGAAGTGGGGACAGGGAATGACTGAAGCTTTCTTT.

The rearrangement joins TRBV19 to TRBJ2-7; possibly TRBD1 for D (5 bases). This CDR3 is built from 12 residues. With 7 bases removed from V and 2 bases from J, the gap between germline ends came to 9 bases. Germline CDR1 and CDR2: LNHDA and SQIVND (reference sequence). The CDR3 sequence: CASIDSTYEQYF. CDR3 DNA: TGTGCCAGTATTGACAGCACCTACGAGCAGTACTTC.

This clone was counted once. The rearrangement uses TRBV6-5 and TRBJ2-5, with D tentatively TRBD2 (6 bases). Trimming took 2 bases from V and 5 from J, leaving 12 bases between them. The CDR3 runs 14 residues. CDR1 is MNHEY and CDR2 is SVGAGI in the germline V gene. This CDR3 reads CASSYGGVRETQYF. CDR3 bases: TGTGCCAGCAGTTACGGAGGGGTTCGGGAGACCCAGTACTTC.

The CDR3 loop reads CASSPASGVWNEQFF. CDR3 bases: TGTGCCAGCAGCCCTGCTAGCGGGGTTTGGAATGAGCAGTTCTTC. The V call is TRBV7-3, the J call TRBJ2-1, with 9 positions matching TRBD2. Germline V lookup: CDR1 SGHTA, CDR2 FQGTGA. The ends lost 5 bases at V and 7 bases at J; junction bases unmatched: 9. The CDR3 runs to 15 residues.

The rearrangement joins TRBV9 to TRBJ2-1, with a possible D match to TRBD2 (5 bases). This CDR3 has 14 residues. CDR1 is SGDLS and CDR2 is YYNGEE in the germline V gene. Trimming pared 0 bases from V and 9 bases from J, leaving 13 bases between. The CDR3 DNA is TGTGCCAGCAGCGTAGAGGCCCCAGAGGGTGAGCAGTTCTTC. Its protein product is CASSVEAPEGEQFF.

This clone showed up just a few times. This chain joins TRBV9 and TRBJ2-1; 10 bases are shared with TRBD1. The CDR3 is 19 residues long. V lost 3 bases and J lost 7; bases outside the gene matches: 19. Germline values: CDR1 SGDLS, CDR2 YYNGEE. The DNA of the CDR3 is TGTGCCAGCAGCGAAATCGGTGGGGGACAGGGGTTTAAGCTGAATGAGCAGTTCTTC. Encoded protein: CASSEIGGGQGFKLNEQFF. The full variable domain, with the rest looked up from reference TRBV9 and TRBJ2-1, is DSGVTQTPKHLITATGQRVTLRCSPRSGDLSVYWYQQSLDQGLQFLIQYYNGEERAKGNILERFSAQQFPDLHSELNLSSLELGDSALYFCASSEIGGGQGFKLNEQFFGPGTRLTVL.

DNA for the CDR3: TGTGCCAGCTCAATCAGCGTCGGCAGCGTTTTGGAGACCCAGTACTTC. It codes for CASSISVGSVLETQYF. This rearrangement joins TRBV11-3 to TRBJ2-5; D not resolved. The V and J ends lost 8 bases and 5 bases respectively, with 24 bases between them. The CDR3 contains 16 residues. From germline, CDR1 is SGHNT and CDR2 YENEEA.